This T cell receptor beta chain stems from a study of blood T cell repertoires in COVID-19 (dated by TCRdb to 2020 to 2022). With regard to the full study: The collaborator samples originated in the United States, Italy and Spain and spanned the acute and convalescent phases of COVID-19. The material from the prospective study consisted of cDNA or gDNA derived from T cells, B-cell-depleted T cells, or PBMCs. The samples were drawn from two sources: the first 160 participants of the ongoing ImmuneRACE study, and over 1,000 subjects contributed by 6 global collaborators. The repertoires were released in a freely available public database intended as a resource for research on the immune response to SARS-CoV-2. The sample metadata nearly always contained a de-identified subject ID, COVID-19 status, age in years and sex. The dataset comprised deeply sampled blood TCRbeta repertoires from subjects exposed to, actively infected with, or recovered from COVID-19. Where available, HLA class I and class II types were obtained from metadata supplied by the sample provider rather than from assay-based typing. Study-wide conclusions, independent of this receptor: Clinical and demographic metadata were provided uncurated, with the amount varying by source and participant.

The immunoSEQ Assay, a bias-controlled multiplex PCR, was used to amplify TCRbeta CDR3 regions from genomic DNA. The authors' analysis ran thus. The number of nucleated cells in each sample was estimated by amplification of reference gene primers within the assay. To quantify the absolute abundance of each unique TCRbeta CDR3 rearrangement, sequence reads were collapsed and filtered. For each sample, productive Simpson clonality was calculated by taking the square root of Simpson's diversity index across productive rearrangements. TCRdb stores this immuneACCESS table with in-frame sequences only. Part of the clones is absent; in the studies checked, under half of the shortfall reflects unresolved V genes, and no reason is known for the rest. The D gene and trimming were derived from the DNA, and the V and J assignments and clone size from that table. A total of about 170,000 clones appear in this sample, around 74% of them only once. Clones ranked in the top ten supply 2.5% to 3% of the sample.

This clone occurred a few times. The antigen it recognizes is unknown. No much larger clone is present one base from it, and per-base qualities are unavailable. V ends up 6 bases short and J 4 bases short, with an unmatched junction base count of 5. The CDR3, from cysteine to phenylalanine, totals 16 residues. CDR3 DNA is the only sequence kept; it has 48 bases, read in frame from the first base. CDR1 and CDR2 are read off the germline V gene as SGHVS and FQNEAQ. Whole blood was collected in K2EDTA tubes by collaborating institutions according to the institutions' own protocols. For TCRbeta analysis, collaborator samples were shipped as frozen whole blood, as isolated PBMCs, or as DNA extracted from either sample type.

This sequence was found in an elderly woman with acute or convalescent COVID-19. Material for sequencing was peripheral blood. The chain was built from TRBV7-8 and TRBJ2-2; 13 junctional bases match TRBD2. In nucleotides, the sequence is TGTGCCAGCAGAAGACTAGCGGGAGGTGTCACCGGGGAGCTGTTTTTT. Its coded protein is CASRRLAGGVTGELFF.